Shown below are 32 T cell receptor beta chains from a single sample sequenced in a study of beta chain features in type 1 diabetes. Study-level points and caveats: Shorter TCRB CDR3s, moderately but significantly so, were found in Type 1 diabetes patients in all four CD4+ subsets.

Which antigens these TCRs recognize remains unknown. Since all of the isolated RNA was reverse transcribed, expressed TCRB transcripts were what got sequenced. TCRdb's copy holds only in-frame clones and misses some; the assay was immunoSEQ multiplex PCR. The sample gives approximately 150,000 clones, more than 10% of which show up once; around 1.2% is in the top ten. The sample taken for sequencing was central memory CD4+ T cells from blood. The receptors were gathered from a man aged 18 to 30 with type 1 diabetes.

V is TRBV5-1 and J is TRBJ1-4, with unresolved D. The germline V gene has CDR1 SGHRS and CDR2 YFSETQ. Trimming stripped 4 bases from V and 3 bases from J, with 10 bases between. CDR3 length equals 14 residues. CDR3 DNA sequence: TGCGCCAGCAGCCCGGACGTTTCTAATGAAAAACTGTTTTTT. Its protein product is CASSPDVSNEKLFF.

This clone has just one count. The CDR3 loop reads CAWSYAGTGELFF. For the CDR3, the DNA is TGTGCCTGGAGTTATGCGGGCACCGGGGAGCTGTTTTTT. The V and J genes are TRBV30 and TRBJ2-2; D possibly corresponds to TRBD2 (5 bases). The V end was cut by 2 bases, the J end by 4 bases, with 8 bases between. CDR1 and CDR2 (germline): GTSNPN, SVGIG (reference sequence). There are 13 residues in the CDR3. Full variable domain (rest looked up from reference TRBV30 and TRBJ2-2): SQTIHQWPATLVQPVGSPLSLECTVEGTSNPNLYWYRQAAGRGLQLLFYSVGIGQISSEVPQNLSASRPQDRQFILSSKKLLLSDSGFYLCAWSYAGTGELFFGEGSRLTVL.

The gene calls are TRBV14 and TRBJ2-7; unclear D gene. Germline V gives CDR1 SGHDN, CDR2 FVKESK. The V gene lost 4 bases and the J gene lost 4 bases, with 8 bases spanning the gap. The length of the CDR3 is 12 residues. The CDR3 is CASSPNGYEQYF. The CDR3 DNA reads TGTGCCAGCAGCCCAAACGGTTACGAGCAGTACTTC.

The rearrangement links TRBV6-5 to TRBJ1-6; tentatively, D is TRBD1 (6 bases). The CDR3 contains 14 residues. Trimming removed 6 bases at V and 11 bases at J, with 17 bases between. Germline loops: CDR1 MNHEY, CDR2 SVGAGI. The CDR3 nucleotides read TGTGCCAGCAGGGAAAGCGGGACAAGCACACCCCTCCACTTT. Residues: CASRESGTSTPLHF.

This clone was picked up a small number of times. The rearrangement joins TRBV9 to TRBJ1-6; D might be TRBD1 (5 bases). The CDR3 spans 14 residues. V was trimmed by 3 bases and J by 10 bases, leaving 14 bases between them. Germline lookup yields CDR1 SGDLS and CDR2 YYNGEE. The CDR3 sequence: CASSGENRPSPLHF. CDR3 nucleotide sequence: TGTGCCAGCAGCGGCGAGAACAGGCCGTCACCCCTCCACTTT. The full variable domain, with the rest looked up from reference TRBV9 and TRBJ1-6, is DSGVTQTPKHLITATGQRVTLRCSPRSGDLSVYWYQQSLDQGLQFLIQYYNGEERAKGNILERFSAQQFPDLHSELNLSSLELGDSALYFCASSGENRPSPLHFGNGTRLTVT.

This clone was seen more than once but under ten times. V gene TRBV7-6 combines with J gene TRBJ2-7, with TRBD1 matching over 11 bases. Trimming removed 7 bases from V and 3 bases from J; junction bases left unmatched: 14. CDR1 SGHVS and CDR2 FNYEAQ come from the germline V gene. This CDR3 region has 17 residues. This CDR3 is CASTLGPPGQGDYEQYF. CDR3 coding DNA: TGTGCCAGCACCCTCGGTCCCCCGGGACAGGGGGACTACGAGCAGTACTTC. Complete variable domain (other parts from reference TRBV7-6 and TRBJ2-7): GAGVSQSPRYKVTKRGQDVALRCDPISGHVSLYWYRQALGQGPEFLTYFNYEAQQDKSGLPNDRFSAERPEGSISTLTIQRTEQRDSAMYRCASTLGPPGQGDYEQYFGPGTRLTVT.

There are a few counts of this clone. J is TRBJ1-2 and V is TRBV15; D might be TRBD1 (6 bases). Germline assignment: CDR1 LNHNV and CDR2 YYDKDF (reference sequence). There are 15 residues in the CDR3. Trimming stripped 6 bases from V and 4 bases from J, with 18 bases between. CDR3 DNA: TGTGCCACCAGGCCAGAGACGGGACACGGCTATGGCTACACCTTC. The encoded protein is CATRPETGHGYGYTF.

The chain uses TRBV4-1 and TRBJ2-2; 7 bases are a match to TRBD1. CDR1 is MGHRA, CDR2 YSYEKL, per germline. The CDR3 consists of 16 residues. V shed 6 bases and J 0 bases; nucleotides not matched to a gene: 7. The CDR3 spells CASRPGTATNTGELFF. The CDR3, as DNA: TGCGCCAGCAGACCCGGGACAGCTACGAACACCGGGGAGCTGTTTTTT.

This chain joins TRBV6-5 and TRBJ2-3, with D perhaps assigned TRBD1 or TRBD2 (5 bases each). The V gene lost 6 bases and the J gene lost 2 bases, with 15 bases spanning the gap. This CDR3 is built from 15 residues. CDR1 MNHEY and CDR2 SVGAGI come from the germline V gene. The CDR3 protein is CASSLSGGYTDTQYF. The DNA for the CDR3 is TGTGCCAGCAGCCTGTCTGGGGGTTACACAGATACGCAGTATTTT.

The chain recombines TRBV7-3 with TRBJ1-6; 7 bases agree with TRBD1. Germline V gene lookup returns CDR1 SGHTA and CDR2 FQGTGA. Trimming removed 4 bases from V and 4 bases from J; junction bases left unmatched: 16. There are 19 residues in the CDR3. This CDR3 reads CASSSLPRDRGGYNSPLHF. The CDR3 DNA follows: TGTGCCAGCAGCTCGCTACCTCGGGACAGAGGCGGGTATAATTCACCCCTCCACTTT. The full variable domain, with the rest looked up from reference TRBV7-3 and TRBJ1-6, is GAGVSQTPSNKVTEKGKYVELRCDPISGHTALYWYRQSLGQGPEFLIYFQGTGAADDSGLPNDRFFAVRPEGSVSTLKIQRTERGDSAVYLCASSSLPRDRGGYNSPLHFGNGTRLTVT.

The chain links TRBV10-2 to TRBJ1-6; a weak D match, TRBD1 (5 bases). V gave up 2 bases and J gave up 4 bases, with 6 bases separating them. The germline V gene has CDR1 WSHSY and CDR2 SAAADI. CDR3 size: 14 residues. The CDR3 region has the DNA TGCGCCAGCAGTGAGGGACAATATAATTCACCCCTCCACTTT. Its translation is CASSEGQYNSPLHF.

J is TRBJ1-6 and V is TRBV30; a weak D match, TRBD1 (5 bases). This CDR3 has 14 residues. Germline V gene sequence: CDR1 GTSNPN, CDR2 SVGIG (reference sequence). The V end was cut by 5 bases, the J end by 10 bases, with 18 bases between. CDR3 loop: CAWSRGSVRSPLHF. Written as DNA, the CDR3 is TGTGCCTGGTCCCGGGGCAGTGTAAGATCACCCCTCCACTTT.

V is TRBV29-1 and J is TRBJ1-1, with unresolved D. Germline-derived CDR1 and CDR2 are SQVTM and ANQGSEA. With 1 base removed from V and 1 base from J, the gap between germline ends came to 19 bases. This CDR3 has 17 residues. CDR3 bases: TGCAGCGTTGAAGGGTCCCAGGAACAGAAGAGGAACACTGAAGCTTTCTTT. Its translation: CSVEGSQEQKRNTEAFF. Using reference TRBV29-1 and TRBJ1-1 for the parts outside the CDR3, the full variable domain is SAVISQKPSRDICQRGTSLTIQCQVDSQVTMMFWYRQQPGQSLTLIATANQGSEATYESGFVIDKFPISRPNLTFSTLTVSNMSPEDSSIYLCSVEGSQEQKRNTEAFFGQGTRLTVV.

This clone was seen ten or more times. Other DNA sequences in this specimen translate into the identical CDR3. The CDR3 loop is CASSLALGSNQPQHF. Written as DNA, the CDR3 is TGTGCCAGCAGCTTAGCCTTAGGGAGCAATCAGCCCCAGCATTTT. The rearrangement links TRBV7-2 to TRBJ1-5, with D hard to call. The V and J ends lost 0 bases and 1 base respectively, with 7 bases between them. This CDR3 has 15 residues. Germline loops: CDR1 SGHTA, CDR2 FQGNSA.

This clone was seen only a few times. The gene calls are TRBV9 and TRBJ2-3, with D perhaps matching TRBD2 (6 bases). CDR3 length: 15 amino acids. V dropped 0 bases and J dropped 2 bases, with 10 bases sitting between them. Germline CDR1 and CDR2: SGDLS and YYNGEE. Written as DNA, the CDR3 is TGTGCCAGCAGCGTAGTAGCGGCTTACACAGATACGCAGTATTTT. Its translation: CASSVVAAYTDTQYF.

This clone was seen at least ten times. This chain links TRBV25-1 with TRBJ1-2, with a weak D call TRBD1 (6 bases). Germline V gene data show CDR1 as MGHDK and CDR2 as SYGVNS. V dropped 6 bases and J dropped 4 bases, with 9 bases sitting between them. The CDR3 runs 12 residues. The CDR3: CASRDSLYGYTF. The CDR3 nucleotides read TGTGCCAGCAGGGACAGCCTCTATGGCTACACCTTC.

V is TRBV7-2 and J is TRBJ2-7; D unresolved. The CDR3 spans 13 residues. Germline V lookup: CDR1 SGHTA, CDR2 FQGNSA. V lost 4 bases and J lost 0, with 7 bases in between. The CDR3 is CASSSDGSYEQYF. CDR3 nucleotide sequence: TGTGCCAGCAGCTCCGACGGCTCCTACGAGCAGTACTTC.

This clone was seen only a few times. The chain has TRBV18 and TRBJ1-1; unclear D gene. The V gene lost 6 bases and the J gene lost 2 bases, with 10 bases spanning the gap. The CDR3 totals 13 residues. Germline V gene data show CDR1 as KGHSH and CDR2 as LQKENI. CDR3 nucleotides: TGTGCCAGCTCGTTCACAGCAAACACTGAAGCTTTCTTT. Translated, it gives CASSFTANTEAFF. The full variable domain, in which reference TRBV18 and TRBJ1-1 provide the parts outside the CDR3, is NAGVMQNPRHLVRRRGQEARLRCSPMKGHSHVYWYRQLPEEGLKFMVYLQKENIIDESGMPKERFSAEFPKEGPSILRIQQVVRGDSAAYFCASSFTANTEAFFGQGTRLTVV.

This clone was observed a few times. The chain recombines TRBV25-1 with TRBJ1-1; TRBD1 is a possible D gene (5 bases). The ends were cut back, 6 bases at V and 1 base at J, with 12 bases in the middle. This CDR3 comprises 14 residues. Germline CDR1 MGHDK, CDR2 SYGVNS. In nucleotides, the CDR3 is TGTGCCAGCAGCTCGGGACGCTGGAACACTGAAGCTTTCTTT. Residues: CASSSGRWNTEAFF.

The chain couples TRBV14 to TRBJ1-4; unclear D gene. The V gene's germline CDR1 is SGHDN and CDR2 FVKESK. The CDR3 has 12 amino acids. Trimming shortened V by 1 base and J by 8 bases, and 5 bases separated the two germline ends. The CDR3 DNA is TGTGCCAGCAGCCAAGTTCAAGAAAAACTGTTTTTT. It specifies CASSQVQEKLFF.

The V and J genes are TRBV6-5 and TRBJ1-4; D call uncertain. This CDR3 is built from 15 residues. Looked up from germline, CDR1 is MNHEY and CDR2 is SVGAGI. Trimming took off 6 bases at V and 4 bases at J, with 15 bases between the two ends. Here the CDR3 DNA reads TGTGCCAGCAGCTCCTACGGGTCGAATAATGAAAAACTGTTTTTT. Its protein is CASSSYGSNNEKLFF.

Only a few counts were recorded for this clone. The chain is built from TRBV23-1 and TRBJ2-7, with D possibly being TRBD2 (6 bases). TRBV23-1 is assigned to the ORF class and has an uncertain function. V was pared by 4 bases and J by 4 bases, with 8 bases between. This CDR3 is 12 amino acids long. The CDR3 reads CASSPRGYEQYF. The CDR3 DNA follows: TGCGCCAGCAGTCCGCGGGGATACGAGCAGTACTTC.

This clone was picked up a small number of times. This chain connects TRBV6-1 to TRBJ2-7; tentatively, D is TRBD1 (6 bases). The length of the CDR3 is 13 residues. The V end was cut by 8 bases, the J end by 9 bases, with 20 bases between. CDR1 is MNHNS, CDR2 SASEGT, per germline. The CDR3 sequence: CASGGPRATGQYF. The DNA of the CDR3 is TGTGCCAGCGGGGGCCCCAGGGCAACCGGGCAGTACTTC.

V gene TRBV7-2 combines with J gene TRBJ1-1; D is perhaps TRBD1 (5 bases). The CDR3 spans 13 residues. Deletions cut 4 bases from V and 12 bases from J, with 18 bases between. In germline, CDR1 is SGHTA, CDR2 FQGNSA. CDR3 sequence: CASSSGHLPESFF. The CDR3 DNA reads as TGTGCCAGCAGCTCTGGACACCTGCCGGAGTCTTTCTTT. Combining the CDR3 with reference TRBV7-2 and TRBJ1-1 gives the whole variable domain GAGVSQSPSNKVTEKGKDVELRCDPISGHTALYWYRQSLGQGLEFLIYFQGNSAPDKSGLPSDRFSAERTGGSVSTLTIQRTQQEDSAVYLCASSSGHLPESFFGQGTRLTVV.

This clone was counted a few times. CDR3 nucleotides: TGTGCCAGCAGTGAATTTGACGGTGAAGAGACCCAGTACTTC. This codes for CASSEFDGEETQYF. The rearrangement links TRBV25-1 to TRBJ2-5; D remains unclear. Looked up from germline, CDR1 is MGHDK and CDR2 is SYGVNS. Deletions cut 1 base from V and 3 bases from J, with 9 bases between. The CDR3 totals 14 residues.

The genes are TRBV28 and TRBJ2-1, with D maybe TRBD2 (6 bases). Germline-derived CDR1 and CDR2 are MDHEN and SYDVKM. Trimming removed 3 bases from V and 5 bases from J, with 14 bases in between. This CDR3 is 15 amino acids long. This chain's CDR3 is CASSFAGSGDNEQFF. The CDR3 DNA is TGTGCCAGCAGTTTTGCGGGTTCGGGAGACAATGAGCAGTTCTTC. The full variable domain, its missing parts supplied by reference TRBV28 and TRBJ2-1, is DVKVTQSSRYLVKRTGEKVFLECVQDMDHENMFWYRQDPGLGLRLIYFSYDVKMKEKGDIPEGYSVSREKKERFSLILESASTNQTSMYLCASSFAGSGDNEQFFGPGTRLTVL.

Here the CDR3 reads CASSTYLGTDTQYF. For the CDR3, the DNA is TGTGCCAGCAGCACCTACTTAGGAACAGATACGCAGTATTTT. The J gene is TRBJ2-3, the V gene TRBV7-2; D is unresolved. V lost 5 bases and J 3 bases, leaving 12 bases between the germline ends. The CDR3 has 14 amino acids. In germline, CDR1 is SGHTA, CDR2 FQGNSA. Filled out from reference TRBV7-2 and TRBJ2-3, the complete variable domain reads GAGVSQSPSNKVTEKGKDVELRCDPISGHTALYWYRQSLGQGLEFLIYFQGNSAPDKSGLPSDRFSAERTGGSVSTLTIQRTQQEDSAVYLCASSTYLGTDTQYFGPGTRLTVL.

The CDR3, as DNA: TGTGCCTGGAGTGTATCGGGTTATGGCTACACCTTC. Protein: CAWSVSGYGYTF. V is TRBV30 and J is TRBJ1-2; D gene ambiguous. Germline V gene lookup returns CDR1 GTSNPN and CDR2 SVGIG (reference sequence). V lost 0 bases and J lost 5, with 7 bases in between. The CDR3 runs 12 residues.

This clone turned up a few times. This chain uses TRBV5-1 with TRBJ1-1; unclear D gene. Between the trimmed V and J ends, which lost 0 bases and 1 base, there was a span of 7 bases. Germline CDR1 reads SGHRS; CDR2 reads YFSETQ. The CDR3 loop spans 14 amino acids. CDR3 amino acids: CASSLVGQNTEAFF. The CDR3 DNA is TGCGCCAGCAGCTTGGTTGGGCAGAACACTGAAGCTTTCTTT.

This chain links TRBV5-1 with TRBJ2-1; TRBD2 agrees at 10 bases. Germline-derived CDR1 and CDR2 are SGHRS and YFSETQ. The ends lost 4 bases at V and 8 bases at J; junction bases unmatched: 9. The CDR3 covers 15 residues. The CDR3 protein is CASSPGTSVVDEQFF. DNA for the CDR3: TGCGCCAGCAGCCCCGGGACTAGCGTCGTCGATGAGCAGTTCTTC.

The table lists this clone with a few counts. V usage is TRBV5-1 and J usage is TRBJ2-3; a weak D match, TRBD1 (6 bases). Germline V gene sequence: CDR1 SGHRS, CDR2 YFSETQ. Deletions cut 4 bases from V and 1 base from J, with 19 bases between. This CDR3 has 17 amino acids. CDR3 amino acids: CASSRVQGDTGTDTQYF. The CDR3 bases are TGCGCCAGCAGCCGAGTACAGGGCGATACAGGCACAGATACGCAGTATTTT.

In this sample, this clone turned up a few times. The chain combines TRBV29-1 with TRBJ2-5; D not certain. Germline V gives CDR1 SQVTM, CDR2 ANQGSEA. The V gene lost 4 bases and the J gene lost 5 bases, with 8 bases spanning the gap. CDR3 length equals 11 residues. The CDR3 region has the DNA TGCAGCGTTGTGATCGGGGAGACCCAGTACTTC. Amino acids: CSVVIGETQYF.